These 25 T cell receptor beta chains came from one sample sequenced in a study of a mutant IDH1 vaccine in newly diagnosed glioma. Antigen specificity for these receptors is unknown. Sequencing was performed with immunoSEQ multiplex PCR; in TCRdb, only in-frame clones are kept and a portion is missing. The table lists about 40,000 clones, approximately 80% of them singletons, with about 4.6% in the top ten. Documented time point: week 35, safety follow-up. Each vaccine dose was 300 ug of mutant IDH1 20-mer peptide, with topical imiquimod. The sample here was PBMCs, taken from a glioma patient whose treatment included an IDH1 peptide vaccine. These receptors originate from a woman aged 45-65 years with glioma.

The CDR3 reads CASSSDGSYEQYF. The CDR3 DNA follows: TGCGCCAGCAGCTCCGACGGCTCCTACGAGCAGTACTTC. The rearrangement joins TRBV5-1 to TRBJ2-7; D is unclear. V shed 3 bases and J shed 0 bases, with 7 bases lying between them. The CDR3 totals 13 residues. Germline-derived CDR1 and CDR2 are SGHRS and YFSETQ.

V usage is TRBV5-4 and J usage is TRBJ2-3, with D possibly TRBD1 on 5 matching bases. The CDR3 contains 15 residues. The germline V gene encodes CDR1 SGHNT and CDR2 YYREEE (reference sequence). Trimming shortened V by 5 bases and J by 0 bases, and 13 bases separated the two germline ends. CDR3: CASSYGQASTDTQYF. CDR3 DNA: TGTGCCAGCAGTTACGGACAAGCTAGCACAGATACGCAGTATTTT.

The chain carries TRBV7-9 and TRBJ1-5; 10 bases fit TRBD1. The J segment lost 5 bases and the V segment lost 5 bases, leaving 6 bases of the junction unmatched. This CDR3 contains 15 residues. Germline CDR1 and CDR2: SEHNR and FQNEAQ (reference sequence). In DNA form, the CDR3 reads TGTGCCAGCAGCCCATTGGACAGGGGGGATCAGCCCCAGCATTTT. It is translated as CASSPLDRGDQPQHF. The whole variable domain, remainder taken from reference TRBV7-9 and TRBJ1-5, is DTGVSQNPRHKITKRGQNVTFRCDPISEHNRLYWYRQTLGQGPEFLTYFQNEAQLEKSRLLSDRFSAERPKGSFSTLEIQRTEQGDSAMYLCASSPLDRGDQPQHFGDGTRLSIL.

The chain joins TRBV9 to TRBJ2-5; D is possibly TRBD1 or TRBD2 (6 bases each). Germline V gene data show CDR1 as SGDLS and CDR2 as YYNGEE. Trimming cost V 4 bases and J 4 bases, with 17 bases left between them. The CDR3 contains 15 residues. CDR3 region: CASSRARGQGETQYF. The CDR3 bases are TGTGCCAGCAGCAGGGCCCGGGGGCAGGGAGAGACCCAGTACTTC.

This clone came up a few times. DNA of the CDR3: TGTGCCAGCAGTCCGAGGACAGGGGGGAACACTGAAGCTTTCTTT. Translating gives CASSPRTGGNTEAFF. The chain has TRBV28 and TRBJ1-1; 10 bases fit TRBD1. V was pared by 5 bases and J by 1 base, with 4 bases of the junction left unmatched. The CDR3 is 15 residues long. Germline-derived CDR1 and CDR2 are MDHEN and SYDVKM. Supplemented by reference TRBV28 and TRBJ1-1, the full variable domain reads DVKVTQSSRYLVKRTGEKVFLECVQDMDHENMFWYRQDPGLGLRLIYFSYDVKMKEKGDIPEGYSVSREKKERFSLILESASTNQTSMYLCASSPRTGGNTEAFFGQGTRLTVV.

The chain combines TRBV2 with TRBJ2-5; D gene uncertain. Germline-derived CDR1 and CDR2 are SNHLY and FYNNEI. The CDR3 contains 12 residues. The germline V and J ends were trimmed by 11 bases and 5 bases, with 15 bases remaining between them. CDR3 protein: CASRRGLETQYF. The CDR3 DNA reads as TGTGCCTCAAGGCGTGGTCTGGAGACCCAGTACTTC.

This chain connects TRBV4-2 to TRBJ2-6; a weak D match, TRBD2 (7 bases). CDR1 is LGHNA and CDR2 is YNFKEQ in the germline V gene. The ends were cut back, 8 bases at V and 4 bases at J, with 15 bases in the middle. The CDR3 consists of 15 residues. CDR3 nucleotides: TGTGCCAGCGGGGGGGGCGTTATGGGGGCCAACGTCCTGACTTTC. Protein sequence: CASGGGVMGANVLTF.

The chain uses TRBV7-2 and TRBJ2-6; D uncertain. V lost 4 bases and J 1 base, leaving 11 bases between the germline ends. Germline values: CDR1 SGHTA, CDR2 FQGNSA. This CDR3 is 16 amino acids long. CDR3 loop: CASSSLPWSGANVLTF. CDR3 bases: TGTGCCAGCAGCTCTCTACCGTGGTCTGGGGCCAACGTCCTGACTTTC.

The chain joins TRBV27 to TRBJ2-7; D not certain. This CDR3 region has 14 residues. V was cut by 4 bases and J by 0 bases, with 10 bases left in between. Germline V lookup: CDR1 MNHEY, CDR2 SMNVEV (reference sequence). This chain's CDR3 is CASSYSGSSYEQYF. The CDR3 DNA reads TGTGCCAGCAGTTATAGTGGCTCCTCCTACGAGCAGTACTTC.

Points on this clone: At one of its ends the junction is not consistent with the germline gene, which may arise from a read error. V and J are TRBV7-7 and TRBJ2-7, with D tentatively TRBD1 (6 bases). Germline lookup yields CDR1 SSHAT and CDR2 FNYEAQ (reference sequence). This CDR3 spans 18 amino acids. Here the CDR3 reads CASSLASPSGTRVYEQYF. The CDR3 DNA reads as TGTGCTAGCAGCTTAGCGAGTCCGTCCGGGACAAGGGTCTACGAGCAGTACTTC.

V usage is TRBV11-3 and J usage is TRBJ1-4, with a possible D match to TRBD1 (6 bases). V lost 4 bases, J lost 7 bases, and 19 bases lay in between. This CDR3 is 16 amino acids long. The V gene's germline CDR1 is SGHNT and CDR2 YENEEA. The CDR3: CASSSNPGTRPEKLFF. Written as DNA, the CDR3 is TGTGCCAGCAGCTCGAATCCCGGGACACGGCCTGAAAAACTGTTTTTT.

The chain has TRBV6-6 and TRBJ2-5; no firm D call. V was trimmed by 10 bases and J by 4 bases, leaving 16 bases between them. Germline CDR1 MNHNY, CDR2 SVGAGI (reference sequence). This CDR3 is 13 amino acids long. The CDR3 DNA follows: TGTGCCACCCAACTGGAGTTTGGAGAGACCCAGTACTTC. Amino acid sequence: CATQLEFGETQYF.

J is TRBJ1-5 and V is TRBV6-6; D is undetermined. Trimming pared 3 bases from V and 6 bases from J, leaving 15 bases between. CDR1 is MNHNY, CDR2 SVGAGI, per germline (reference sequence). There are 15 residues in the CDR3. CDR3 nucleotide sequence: TGTGCCAGCAGTTATGGCATGGGAGGTGTTCAGCCCCAGCATTTT. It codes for CASSYGMGGVQPQHF.

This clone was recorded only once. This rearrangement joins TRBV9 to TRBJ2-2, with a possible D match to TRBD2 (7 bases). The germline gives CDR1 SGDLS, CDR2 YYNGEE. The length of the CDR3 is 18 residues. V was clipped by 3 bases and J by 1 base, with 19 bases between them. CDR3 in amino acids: CASSAGPGGARNTGELFF. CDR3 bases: TGTGCCAGCAGCGCGGGCCCGGGGGGCGCACGGAACACCGGGGAGCTGTTTTTT.

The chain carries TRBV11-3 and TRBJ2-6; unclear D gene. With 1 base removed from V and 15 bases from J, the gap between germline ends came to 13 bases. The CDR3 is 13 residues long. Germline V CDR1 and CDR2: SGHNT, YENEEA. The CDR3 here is CASSLGPASNLTF. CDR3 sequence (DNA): TGTGCCAGCAGCTTAGGACCCGCTTCCAACCTGACTTTC.

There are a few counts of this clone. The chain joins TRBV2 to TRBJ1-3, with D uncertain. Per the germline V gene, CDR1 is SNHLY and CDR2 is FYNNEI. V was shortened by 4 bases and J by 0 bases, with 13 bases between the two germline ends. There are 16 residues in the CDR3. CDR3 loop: CASSVGPSSSGNTIYF. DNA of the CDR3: TGTGCCAGCAGTGTGGGTCCGAGTAGCTCTGGAAACACCATATATTTT. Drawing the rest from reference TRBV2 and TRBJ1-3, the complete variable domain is EPEVTQTPSHQVTQMGQEVILRCVPISNHLYFYWYRQILGQKVEFLVSFYNNEISEKSEIFDDQFSVERPDGSNFTLKIRSTKLEDSAMYFCASSVGPSSSGNTIYFGEGSWLTVV.

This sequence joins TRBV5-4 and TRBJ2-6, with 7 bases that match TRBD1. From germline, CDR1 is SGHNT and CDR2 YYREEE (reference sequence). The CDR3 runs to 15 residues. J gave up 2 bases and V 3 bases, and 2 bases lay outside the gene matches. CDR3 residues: CASSSDRAGANVLTF. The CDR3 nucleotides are TGTGCCAGCAGCTCCGACAGGGCTGGGGCCAACGTCCTGACTTTC.

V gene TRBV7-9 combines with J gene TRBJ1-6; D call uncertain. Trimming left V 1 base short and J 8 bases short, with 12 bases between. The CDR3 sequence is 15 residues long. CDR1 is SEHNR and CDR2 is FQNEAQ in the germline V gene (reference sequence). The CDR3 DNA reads TGTGCCAGCAGCTTAGATCCTGTCTCGGATTCACCCCTCCACTTT. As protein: CASSLDPVSDSPLHF.

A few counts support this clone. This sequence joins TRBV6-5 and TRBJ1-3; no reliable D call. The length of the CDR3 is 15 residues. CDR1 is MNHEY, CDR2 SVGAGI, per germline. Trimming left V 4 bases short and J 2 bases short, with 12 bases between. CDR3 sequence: CASSSEDGTGNTIYF. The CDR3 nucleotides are TGTGCCAGCAGTTCAGAGGACGGAACTGGAAACACCATATATTTT.

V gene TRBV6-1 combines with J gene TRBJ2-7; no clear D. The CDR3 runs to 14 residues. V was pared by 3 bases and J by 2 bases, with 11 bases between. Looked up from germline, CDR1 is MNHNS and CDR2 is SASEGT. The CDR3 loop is CASSESQRPYEQYF. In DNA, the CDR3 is TGTGCCAGCAGTGAGAGCCAGCGACCCTACGAGCAGTACTTC.

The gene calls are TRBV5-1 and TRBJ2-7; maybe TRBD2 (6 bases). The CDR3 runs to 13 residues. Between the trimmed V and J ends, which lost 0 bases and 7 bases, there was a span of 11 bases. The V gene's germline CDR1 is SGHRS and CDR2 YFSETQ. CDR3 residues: CASSLGRGREQYF. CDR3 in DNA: TGCGCCAGCAGCTTGGGGCGAGGGAGGGAGCAGTACTTC.

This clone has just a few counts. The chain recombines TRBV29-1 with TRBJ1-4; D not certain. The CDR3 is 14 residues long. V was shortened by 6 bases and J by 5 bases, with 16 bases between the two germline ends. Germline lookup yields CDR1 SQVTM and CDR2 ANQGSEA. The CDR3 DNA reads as TGCAGCGTAGCCACCGGGTCGAAGAATGAAAAACTGTTTTTT. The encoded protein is CSVATGSKNEKLFF.

Here the CDR3 DNA reads TGTGCCAGCAGCGGTCTAGTCGGTTTTAATGAAAAACTGTTTTTT. This encodes CASSGLVGFNEKLFF. The chain uses TRBV9 and TRBJ1-4; D ambiguous. Germline lookup yields CDR1 SGDLS and CDR2 YYNGEE. The CDR3 runs 15 residues. V gave up 3 bases and J gave up 4 bases, with 13 bases separating them.

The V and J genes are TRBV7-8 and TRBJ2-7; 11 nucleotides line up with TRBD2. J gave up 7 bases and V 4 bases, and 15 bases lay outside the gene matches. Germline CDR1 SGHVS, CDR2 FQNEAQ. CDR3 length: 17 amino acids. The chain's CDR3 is CASSSTGTSGLAGEQYF. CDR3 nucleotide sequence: TGTGCCAGCAGCTCCACCGGGACTAGCGGCCTGGCGGGGGAGCAGTACTTC.

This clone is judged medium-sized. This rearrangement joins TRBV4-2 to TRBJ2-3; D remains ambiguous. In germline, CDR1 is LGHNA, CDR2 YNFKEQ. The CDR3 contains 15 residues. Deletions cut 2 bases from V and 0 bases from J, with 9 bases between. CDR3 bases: TGTGCCAGCAGCCAATCCATATCTAGCACAGATACGCAGTATTTT. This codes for CASSQSISSTDTQYF.